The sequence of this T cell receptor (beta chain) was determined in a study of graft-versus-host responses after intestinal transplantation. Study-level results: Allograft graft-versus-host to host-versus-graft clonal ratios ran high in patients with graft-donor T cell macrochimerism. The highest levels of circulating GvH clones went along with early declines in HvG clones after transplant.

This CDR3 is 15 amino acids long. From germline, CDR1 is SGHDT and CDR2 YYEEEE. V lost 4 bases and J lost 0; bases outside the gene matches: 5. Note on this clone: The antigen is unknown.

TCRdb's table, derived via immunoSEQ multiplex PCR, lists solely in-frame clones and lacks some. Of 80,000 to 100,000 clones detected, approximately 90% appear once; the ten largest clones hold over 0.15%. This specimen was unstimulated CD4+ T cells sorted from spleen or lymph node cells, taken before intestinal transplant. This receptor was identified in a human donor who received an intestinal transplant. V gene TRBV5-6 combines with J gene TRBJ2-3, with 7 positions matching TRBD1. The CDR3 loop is CASSVWTGSTDTQYF. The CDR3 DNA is TGTGCCAGCAGCGTCTGGACAGGTAGCACAGATACGCAGTATTTT. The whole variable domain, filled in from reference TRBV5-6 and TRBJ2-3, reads DAGVTQSPTHLIKTRGQQVTLRCSPKSGHDTVSWYQQALGQGPQFIFQYYEEEERQRGNFPDRFSGHQFPNYSSELNVNALLLGDSALYLCASSVWTGSTDTQYFGPGTRLTVL.